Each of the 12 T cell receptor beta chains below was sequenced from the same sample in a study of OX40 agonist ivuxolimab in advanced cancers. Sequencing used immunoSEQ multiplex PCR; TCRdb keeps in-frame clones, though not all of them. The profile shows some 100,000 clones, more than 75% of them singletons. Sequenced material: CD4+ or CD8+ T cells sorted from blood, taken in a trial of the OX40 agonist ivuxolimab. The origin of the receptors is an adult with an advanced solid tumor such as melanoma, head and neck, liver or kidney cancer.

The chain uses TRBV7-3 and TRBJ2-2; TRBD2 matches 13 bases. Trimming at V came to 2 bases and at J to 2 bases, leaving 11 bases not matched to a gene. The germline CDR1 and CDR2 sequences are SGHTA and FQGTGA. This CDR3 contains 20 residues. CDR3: CASSLVRGTSGNSNTGELFF. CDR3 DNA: TGTGCCAGCAGCTTAGTGAGGGGGACTAGCGGGAACTCTAACACCGGGGAGCTGTTTTTT.

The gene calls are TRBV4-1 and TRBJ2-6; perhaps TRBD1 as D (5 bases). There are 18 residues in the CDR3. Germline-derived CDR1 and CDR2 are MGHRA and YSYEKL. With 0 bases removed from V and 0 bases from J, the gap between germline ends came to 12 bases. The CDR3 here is CASSQDSDSLSGANVLTF. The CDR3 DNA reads TGCGCCAGCAGCCAAGACTCAGACAGCCTCTCTGGGGCCAACGTCCTGACTTTC.

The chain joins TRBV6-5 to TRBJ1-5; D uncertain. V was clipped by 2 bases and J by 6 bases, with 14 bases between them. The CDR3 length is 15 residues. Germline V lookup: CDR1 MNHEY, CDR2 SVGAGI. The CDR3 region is CASSYASGASQPQHF. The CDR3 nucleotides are TGTGCCAGCAGTTACGCATCGGGAGCCTCTCAGCCCCAGCATTTT.

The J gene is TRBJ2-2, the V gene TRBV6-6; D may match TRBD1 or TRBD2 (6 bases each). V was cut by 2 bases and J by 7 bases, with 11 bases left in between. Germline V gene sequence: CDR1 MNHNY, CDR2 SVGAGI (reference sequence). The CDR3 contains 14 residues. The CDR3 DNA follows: TGTGCCAGCAGTTACGAGGGGGGTGGCGGGGAGCTGTTTTTT. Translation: CASSYEGGGGELFF.

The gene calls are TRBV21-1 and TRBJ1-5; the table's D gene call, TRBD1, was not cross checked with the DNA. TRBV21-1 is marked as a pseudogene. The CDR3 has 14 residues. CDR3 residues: CASSETGGNQPQHF. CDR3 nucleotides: TGTGCCAGCAGCGAGACAGGGGGCAATCAGCCCCAGCATTTT.

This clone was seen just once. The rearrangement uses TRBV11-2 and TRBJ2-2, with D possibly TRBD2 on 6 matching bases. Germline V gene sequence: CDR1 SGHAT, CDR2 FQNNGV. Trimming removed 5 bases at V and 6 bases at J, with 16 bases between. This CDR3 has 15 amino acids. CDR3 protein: CASSPLSLASGELFF. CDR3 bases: TGTGCCAGCAGCCCACTATCACTAGCTTCCGGGGAGCTGTTTTTT.

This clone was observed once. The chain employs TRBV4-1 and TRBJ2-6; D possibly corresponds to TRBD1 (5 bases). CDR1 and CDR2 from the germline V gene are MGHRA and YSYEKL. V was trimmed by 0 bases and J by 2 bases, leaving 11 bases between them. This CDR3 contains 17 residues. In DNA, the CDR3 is TGCGCCAGCAGCCAAGATGCCAGGGCGGCTGGGGCCAACGTCCTGACTTTC. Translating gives CASSQDARAAGANVLTF.

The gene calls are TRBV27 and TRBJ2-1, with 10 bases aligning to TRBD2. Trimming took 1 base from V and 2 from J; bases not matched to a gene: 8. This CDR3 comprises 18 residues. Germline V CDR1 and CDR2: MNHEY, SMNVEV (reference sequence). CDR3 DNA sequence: TGTGCCAGCAGTTTATTTGGGGTAGCGGGAGGTACCTACAATGAGCAGTTCTTC. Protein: CASSLFGVAGGTYNEQFF.

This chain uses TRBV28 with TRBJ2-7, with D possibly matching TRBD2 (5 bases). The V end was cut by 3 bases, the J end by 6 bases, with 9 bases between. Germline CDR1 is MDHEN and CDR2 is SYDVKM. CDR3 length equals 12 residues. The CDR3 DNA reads TGTGCCAGCAGTTTCACGACTACCGAGCAGTACTTC. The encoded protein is CASSFTTTEQYF.

CDR3 sequence reads: CASSVAGANVLTF. The CDR3 DNA is TGTGCCAGCAGTGTAGCTGGGGCCAACGTCCTGACTTTC. The genes are TRBV6-1 and TRBJ2-6; the D is unclear. V lost 4 bases and J lost 2, with 3 bases in between. The CDR3 is made up of 13 amino acids. Germline values: CDR1 MNHNS, CDR2 SASEGT.

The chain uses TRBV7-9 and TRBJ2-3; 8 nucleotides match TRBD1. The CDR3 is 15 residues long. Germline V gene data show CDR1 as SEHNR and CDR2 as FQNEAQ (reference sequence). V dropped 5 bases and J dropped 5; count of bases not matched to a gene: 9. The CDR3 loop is CASSPPGQAGDTQYF. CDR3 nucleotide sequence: TGTGCCAGCAGCCCCCCGGGACAGGCAGGAGATACGCAGTATTTT.

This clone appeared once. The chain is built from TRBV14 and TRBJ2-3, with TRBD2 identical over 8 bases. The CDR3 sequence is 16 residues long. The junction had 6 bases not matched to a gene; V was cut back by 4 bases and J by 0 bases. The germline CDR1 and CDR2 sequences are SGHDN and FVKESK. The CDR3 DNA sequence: TGTGCCAGCAGCCGAACTAGCGGATGGAGCACAGATACGCAGTATTTT. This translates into CASSRTSGWSTDTQYF.